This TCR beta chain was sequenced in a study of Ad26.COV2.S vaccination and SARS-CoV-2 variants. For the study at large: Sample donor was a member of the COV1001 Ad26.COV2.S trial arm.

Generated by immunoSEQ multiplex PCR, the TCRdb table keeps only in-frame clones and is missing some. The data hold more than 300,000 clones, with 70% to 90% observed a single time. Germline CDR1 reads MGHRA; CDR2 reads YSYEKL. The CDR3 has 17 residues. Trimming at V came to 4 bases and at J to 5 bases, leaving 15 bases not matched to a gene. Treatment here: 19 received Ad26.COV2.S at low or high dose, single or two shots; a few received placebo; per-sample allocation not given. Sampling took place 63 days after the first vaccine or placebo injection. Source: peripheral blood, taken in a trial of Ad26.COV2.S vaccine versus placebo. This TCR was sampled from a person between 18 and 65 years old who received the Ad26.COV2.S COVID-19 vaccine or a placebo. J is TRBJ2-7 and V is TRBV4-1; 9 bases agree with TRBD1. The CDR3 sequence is CASSPSPIRTGVHEQYF. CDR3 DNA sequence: TGCGCCAGCAGCCCCTCCCCCATCAGGACAGGGGTCCACGAGCAGTACTTC.